The sequence of this TCR beta chain was determined in a study of shared clonotypes between healthy human individuals. The assay was carried out at the deep level. Unsorted PBMC DNA was run through sequencing on ten immunoSEQ deep assay plates. Assay: immunoSEQ multiplex PCR; the TCRdb copy retains only in-frame clones and omits some. This table has 400,000 to 550,000 clones, around 80% appearing once. The CDR3 is made up of 15 amino acids. In germline, CDR1 is LNHNV, CDR2 YYDKDF (reference sequence). V lost 6 bases and J lost 0, with 9 bases in between. This clone was seen at least ten times. The chain uses TRBV15 and TRBJ2-6, with D uncertain. The source material was PBMCs. The sequence was obtained from a woman aged 40 to 50 in good health. Some clones in this sample may be carry-over from other donors' samples. The CDR3 region is CATSGDTSGANVLTF. The CDR3 DNA reads as TGTGCCACCAGTGGAGACACCTCTGGGGCCAACGTCCTGACTTTC.